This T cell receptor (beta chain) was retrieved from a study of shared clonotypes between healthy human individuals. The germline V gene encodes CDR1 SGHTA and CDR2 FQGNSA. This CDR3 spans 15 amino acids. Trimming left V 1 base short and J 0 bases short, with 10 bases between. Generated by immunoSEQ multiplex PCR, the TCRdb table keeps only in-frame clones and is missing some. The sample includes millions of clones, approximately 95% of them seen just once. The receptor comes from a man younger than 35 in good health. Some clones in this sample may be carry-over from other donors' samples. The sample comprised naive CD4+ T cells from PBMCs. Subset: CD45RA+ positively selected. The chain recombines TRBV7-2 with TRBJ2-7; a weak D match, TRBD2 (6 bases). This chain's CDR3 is CASSLEGGHSYEQYF. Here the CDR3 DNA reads TGTGCCAGCAGCTTAGAGGGAGGACACTCCTACGAGCAGTACTTC. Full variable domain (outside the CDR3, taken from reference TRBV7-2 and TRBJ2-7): GAGVSQSPSNKVTEKGKDVELRCDPISGHTALYWYRQSLGQGLEFLIYFQGNSAPDKSGLPSDRFSAERTGGSVSTLTIQRTQQEDSAVYLCASSLEGGHSYEQYFGPGTRLTVT.